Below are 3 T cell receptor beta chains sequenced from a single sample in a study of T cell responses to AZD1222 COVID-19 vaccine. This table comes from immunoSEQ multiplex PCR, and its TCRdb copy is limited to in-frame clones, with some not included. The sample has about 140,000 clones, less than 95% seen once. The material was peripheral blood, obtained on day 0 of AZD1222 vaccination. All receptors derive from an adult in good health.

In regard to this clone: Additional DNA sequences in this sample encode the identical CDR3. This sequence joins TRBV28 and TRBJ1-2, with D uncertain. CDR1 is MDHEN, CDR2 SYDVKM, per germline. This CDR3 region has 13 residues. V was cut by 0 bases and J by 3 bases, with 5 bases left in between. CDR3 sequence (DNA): TGTGCCAGCAGTTTATGGGGTGACTATGGCTACACCTTC. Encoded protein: CASSLWGDYGYTF.

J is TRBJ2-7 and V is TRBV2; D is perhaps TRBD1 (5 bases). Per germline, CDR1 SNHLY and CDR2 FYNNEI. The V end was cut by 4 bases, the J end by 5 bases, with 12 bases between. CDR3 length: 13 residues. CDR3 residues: CASSVGRAHEQYF. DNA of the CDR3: TGTGCCAGCAGTGTGGGCAGGGCCCACGAGCAGTACTTC.

The CDR3 DNA reads TGTGCCACCAGTTTAGAGGGTGAAAAACTGTTTTTT. Translating gives CATSLEGEKLFF. The rearrangement links TRBV24-1 to TRBJ1-4; D unresolved. Between the trimmed V and J ends, which lost 6 bases and 7 bases, there was a span of 8 bases. The CDR3 runs to 12 residues. Germline V CDR1 and CDR2: KGHDR, SFDVKD.